The clone carrying this T cell receptor (beta chain) was counted only a few times. The antigen is undetermined. What was amplified from RNA transcripts were TCR beta CDR3 regions. Initially, a first-round RT-PCR of the TCR CDR3 employed the HTBI primer set. TCRdb used MiXCR to reprocess the multiplex PCR reads, holding one entry per CDR3 protein. The table lists hundreds of thousands of distinct CDR3 sequences, roughly 14% of them singletons. The entry originates in a study of T cells in Graves' hyperthyroidism and ophthalmopathy. Study outcomes and limitations: Model output signaled ophthalmopathy a median around 6.9 months ahead of onset. A model built on 13 V-J features separated ophthalmopathy from stable hyperthyroidism.

Graves' hyperthyroidism showing no ophthalmopathy progression within 18 months was considered stable. From more than 8 ml of fresh peripheral blood, PBMCs were isolated. The CDR3 runs to 14 residues. Germline lookup yields CDR1 MNHEY and CDR2 SVGEGT. Trimming stripped 0 bases from V and 3 bases from J, with 8 bases between. This TCR was recovered from a woman aged 25 to 45 with Graves' hyperthyroidism. This chain uses TRBV6-2 or TRBV6-3 with TRBJ2-5; D is undetermined. Sequenced sample: blood. The CDR3 DNA is TGTGCCAGCAGTTACTCGACACTTAAAGAGACCCAGTACTTC. It is translated as CASSYSTLKETQYF.